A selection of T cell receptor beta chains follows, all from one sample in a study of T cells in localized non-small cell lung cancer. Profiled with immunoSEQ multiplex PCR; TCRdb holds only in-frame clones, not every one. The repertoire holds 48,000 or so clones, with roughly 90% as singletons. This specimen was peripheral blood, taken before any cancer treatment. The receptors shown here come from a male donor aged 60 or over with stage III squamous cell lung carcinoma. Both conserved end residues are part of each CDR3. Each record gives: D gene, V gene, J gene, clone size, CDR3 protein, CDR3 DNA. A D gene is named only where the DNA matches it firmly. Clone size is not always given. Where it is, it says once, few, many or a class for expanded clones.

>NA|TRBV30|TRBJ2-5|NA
CAWMGVFQETQYF
TGTGCCTGGATGGGTGTCTTCCAAGAGACCCAGTACTTC
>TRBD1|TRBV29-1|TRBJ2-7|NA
CSVETGASYEQYF
TGCAGCGTTGAGACAGGGGCGAGCTACGAGCAGTACTTC
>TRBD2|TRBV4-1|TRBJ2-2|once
CASSQLLAGPVTGELFF
TGCGCCAGCAGCCAACTACTAGCGGGCCCAGTCACCGGGGAGCTGTTTTTT
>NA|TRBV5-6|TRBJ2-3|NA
CASSLRDGRTDTQYF
TGTGCCAGCAGTCTCCGGGACGGTCGCACAGATACGCAGTATTTT
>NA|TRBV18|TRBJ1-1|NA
CASSKTGDLSAFF
TGTGCCAGCTCCAAGACAGGAGACCTTTCTGCTTTCTTT
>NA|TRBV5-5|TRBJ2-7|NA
CASSPRGNYEQYF
TGTGCCAGCAGCCCACGGGGTAACTACGAGCAGTACTTC
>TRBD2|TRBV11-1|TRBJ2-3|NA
CASSLFLAGGEDTQYF
TGTGCCAGCAGCTTGTTTCTAGCGGGAGGAGAAGATACGCAGTATTTT
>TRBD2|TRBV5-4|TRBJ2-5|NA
CASSAQRGETQYF
TGTGCCAGCAGCGCCCAGCGGGGCGAGACCCAGTACTTC
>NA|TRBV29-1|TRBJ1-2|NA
CSADSSSRGYTF
TGCAGCGCGGACAGTTCCTCAAGGGGCTACACCTTC
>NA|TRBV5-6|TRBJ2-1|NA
CASSLLESSYNEQFF
TGTGCCAGCAGCTTGTTGGAAAGCTCCTACAATGAGCAGTTCTTC
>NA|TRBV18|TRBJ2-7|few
CASSPTSGSYGKQYF
TGTGCCAGCTCACCAACAAGCGGTTCCTACGGGAAGCAGTACTTC
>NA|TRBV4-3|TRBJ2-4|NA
CASSQDLGTLAKNIQYF
TGCGCCAGCAGCCAAGATTTGGGGACACTAGCCAAAAACATTCAGTACTTC
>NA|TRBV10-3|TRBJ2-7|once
CAIGYPEVYEQYF
TGTGCCATCGGTTACCCAGAAGTCTACGAGCAGTACTTC
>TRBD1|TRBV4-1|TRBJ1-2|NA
CASSQGISFGTGGAGYGYTF
TGCGCCAGCAGCCAAGGTATCAGCTTTGGGACAGGGGGCGCCGGCTATGGCTACACCTTC
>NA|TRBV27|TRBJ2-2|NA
CASSLRGGTGELFF
TGTGCCAGCAGTTTGAGGGGGGGCACCGGGGAGCTGTTTTTT
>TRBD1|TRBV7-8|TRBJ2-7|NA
CASSFLSTGGEQYF
TGTGCCAGCAGCTTCCTCTCGACAGGGGGCGAGCAGTACTTC
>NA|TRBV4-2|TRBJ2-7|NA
CASSQDRGGGGYEQYF
TGTGCCAGCAGCCAAGATCGAGGGGGCGGGGGTTACGAGCAGTACTTC
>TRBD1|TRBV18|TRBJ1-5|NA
CASSPGQGARNQPQHF
TGTGCCAGCTCACCGGGACAGGGGGCGAGGAATCAGCCCCAGCATTTT
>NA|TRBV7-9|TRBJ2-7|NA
CASSQDGAASSYEQYF
TGTGCCAGCAGCCAAGATGGGGCGGCAAGCTCCTACGAGCAGTACTTC
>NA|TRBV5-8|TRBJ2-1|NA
CASSLDQGVVYNEQFF
TGTGCCAGCAGCTTGGATCAGGGCGTCGTCTACAATGAGCAGTTCTTC
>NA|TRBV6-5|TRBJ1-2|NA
CASSPHSVLVGYTF
TGTGCCAGCAGTCCCCATAGCGTATTGGTGGGCTACACCTTC
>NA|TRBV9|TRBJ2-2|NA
CASSVTLSGELFF
TGTGCCAGCAGCGTAACCCTCTCCGGGGAGCTGTTTTTT
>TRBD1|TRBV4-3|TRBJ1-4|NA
CASSQDRGRGEKLFF
TGCGCCAGCAGCCAAGACAGGGGGCGCGGTGAAAAACTGTTTTTT
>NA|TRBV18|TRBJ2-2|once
CASSRGRVNTGELFF
TGTGCCAGCTCACGGGGACGGGTGAACACCGGGGAGCTGTTTTTT
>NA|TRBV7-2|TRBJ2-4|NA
CASSLGPAKNIQYF
TGTGCCAGCAGCTTAGGACCAGCCAAAAACATTCAGTACTTC
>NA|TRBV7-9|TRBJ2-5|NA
CASSPSAQETQYF
TGTGCCAGCAGCCCCAGTGCGCAAGAGACCCAGTACTTC
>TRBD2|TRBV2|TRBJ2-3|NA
CASSGSSSAGGLIDTQYF
TGTGCCAGCAGTGGAAGTAGCTCTGCGGGGGGGCTTATAGATACGCAGTATTTT
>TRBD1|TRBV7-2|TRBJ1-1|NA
CASSLEQGGNTEAFF
TGTGCCAGCAGCTTAGAGCAGGGGGGAAACACTGAAGCTTTCTTT
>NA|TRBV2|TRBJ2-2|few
CASSSAAGGDTGELFF
TGTGCCAGCAGTTCTGCCGCAGGGGGGGACACCGGGGAGCTGTTTTTT
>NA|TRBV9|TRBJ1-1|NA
CASSVEGLNTEAFF
TGTGCCAGCAGCGTTGAGGGGTTGAACACTGAAGCTTTCTTT
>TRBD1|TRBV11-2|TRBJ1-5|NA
CASSLTGGFGQPQHF
TGTGCCAGCAGCTTGACAGGGGGCTTCGGGCAGCCCCAGCATTTT
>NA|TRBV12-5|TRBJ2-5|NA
CASGHGQSETQYF
TGTGCTAGTGGCCACGGACAGTCAGAGACCCAGTACTTC
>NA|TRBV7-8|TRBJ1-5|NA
CASSLARIQDQPQHF
TGTGCCAGCAGCTTAGCGCGGATTCAGGATCAGCCCCAGCATTTT
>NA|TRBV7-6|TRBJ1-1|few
CASSSTLTHTEAFF
TGTGCCAGCAGCTCAACCCTCACCCACACTGAAGCTTTCTTT
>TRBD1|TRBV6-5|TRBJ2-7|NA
CASHRPGQGPYEQYF
TGTGCCAGCCACCGGCCCGGACAGGGGCCTTACGAGCAGTACTTC
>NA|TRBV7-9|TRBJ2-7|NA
CASSRPGNEQYF
TGTGCCAGCAGCAGACCAGGGAACGAGCAGTACTTC
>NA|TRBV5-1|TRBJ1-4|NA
CASRPAATNEKLFF
TGCGCCAGCAGACCCGCGGCGACTAATGAAAAACTGTTTTTT
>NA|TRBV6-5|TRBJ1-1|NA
CASSYSSVSDTEAFF
TGTGCCAGCAGTTACTCGTCCGTATCGGACACTGAAGCTTTCTTT
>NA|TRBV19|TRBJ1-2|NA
CASSISVGLIDSNGYTF
TGTGCCAGTAGTATCTCAGTGGGACTCATCGACTCGAATGGCTACACCTTC
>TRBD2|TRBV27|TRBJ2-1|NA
CASSLVRGGANEQFF
TGTGCCAGCAGTTTGGTCCGCGGGGGGGCGAATGAGCAGTTCTTC